The rows below give T cell receptor beta chains drawn from one sample of a study of blood T cells in healthy people across ages. Via MiXCR, TCRdb re-called the 5' RACE reads, giving one row per CDR3 protein. The data contain about 1.7 million distinct CDR3 sequences, over 25% of them singletons. Sequences were obtained from blood. These receptors were obtained from a woman aged 25 to 39 in good health. Each CDR3 is given with its conserved first and last residue. Fields, in order: clone size, J gene, D gene, V gene, CDR3 DNA, CDR3 protein. The D gene is left open where the match is weak. The listing skips clone size in some rows; elsewhere it reads once, few, many or a size class.

clone_size: few; j_call: TRBJ1-2; d_call: .; v_call: TRBV9; cdr3_nt: TGTGCCAGCAGCGTAGGGTCGACTAACTATGGCTACACCTTC; cdr3_aa: CASSVGSTNYGYTF
clone_size: many; j_call: TRBJ2-7; d_call: .; v_call: TRBV20-1; cdr3_nt: TGCAGTGCTAGACCTGGGACCTACGAGCAGTACTTC; cdr3_aa: CSARPGTYEQYF
clone_size: .; j_call: TRBJ2-3; d_call: .; v_call: TRBV6-5; cdr3_nt: TGTGCCAGCAGTTACTCCGATGGGGCAGGGGGGCGAAGGAACACAGATACGCAGTATTTT; cdr3_aa: CASSYSDGAGGRRNTDTQYF
clone_size: .; j_call: TRBJ2-4; d_call: .; v_call: TRBV30; cdr3_nt: TGTGCCTGGAGTCAAATTCCGACTAGTAGCAAAAACATTCAGTACTTC; cdr3_aa: CAWSQIPTSSKNIQYF
clone_size: .; j_call: TRBJ2-7; d_call: TRBD2; v_call: TRBV3-1; cdr3_nt: TGTGCCAGCACCCAGGGCGGGGGACACGAGCAGTACTTC; cdr3_aa: CASTQGGGHEQYF
clone_size: many; j_call: TRBJ1-5; d_call: TRBD1; v_call: TRBV12-3/TRBV12-4; cdr3_nt: TGTGCCAGCAGCTTTACAGGGGGCAGTCAGCCCCAGCATTTT; cdr3_aa: CASSFTGGSQPQHF
clone_size: .; j_call: TRBJ2-1; d_call: TRBD2; v_call: TRBV7-9; cdr3_nt: TGTGCCAGCAACCGGGGACTAGCGGGATCCTACAATGAGCAGTTCTTC; cdr3_aa: CASNRGLAGSYNEQFF
clone_size: few; j_call: TRBJ1-2; d_call: .; v_call: TRBV7-9; cdr3_nt: TGTGCCAGCACCGCCGAGGGCAGGGCTGGCTACACCTTC; cdr3_aa: CASTAEGRAGYTF
clone_size: once; j_call: TRBJ2-1; d_call: TRBD2; v_call: TRBV5-1; cdr3_nt: TGCGCCAGCAAGTCTAGCGGGGGTCAAGAGACCCAGTTCTTC; cdr3_aa: CASKSSGGQETQFF
clone_size: once; j_call: TRBJ2-7; d_call: .; v_call: TRBV7-7; cdr3_nt: TGTGCCAGCAGCTCTACCCGCCCAAGGGACACCTACGAGCAGTACTTC; cdr3_aa: CASSSTRPRDTYEQYF
clone_size: .; j_call: TRBJ2-3; d_call: .; v_call: TRBV5-1; cdr3_nt: TGCGCCAGCAGCCTAAAGAGGGGTTCTGCAGATACGCAGTATTTT; cdr3_aa: CASSLKRGSADTQYF
clone_size: .; j_call: TRBJ2-5; d_call: .; v_call: TRBV6-5; cdr3_nt: TGTGCCAGCAGTTACGGTCAGGGGAGGGACGAGACCCAGTACTTC; cdr3_aa: CASSYGQGRDETQYF
clone_size: few; j_call: TRBJ2-7; d_call: .; v_call: TRBV29-1; cdr3_nt: TGCAGCGTTGAAGACCCAGGTAGAAGTTACGAGCAGTACTTC; cdr3_aa: CSVEDPGRSYEQYF
clone_size: .; j_call: TRBJ1-2; d_call: .; v_call: TRBV9; cdr3_nt: TGTGCCAGCAGCGTAGTCGGAGGGAATGGCTACACCTTC; cdr3_aa: CASSVVGGNGYTF
clone_size: few; j_call: TRBJ1-5; d_call: .; v_call: TRBV12-3/TRBV12-4; cdr3_nt: TGTGCCAGCAGTGGATCCGGGATCGTCGATCAGCCCCAGCATTTT; cdr3_aa: CASSGSGIVDQPQHF
clone_size: .; j_call: TRBJ2-1; d_call: TRBD2; v_call: TRBV3-1; cdr3_nt: TGTGCCACTCAGAGCGGGGGACAAGGTGAGCAGTTCTTC; cdr3_aa: CATQSGGQGEQFF
clone_size: .; j_call: TRBJ2-5; d_call: .; v_call: TRBV2; cdr3_nt: TGTGCCAGCAGTGAAGCGGGGGGGACAAAGACCCAGTACTTC; cdr3_aa: CASSEAGGTKTQYF
clone_size: .; j_call: TRBJ2-7; d_call: TRBD2; v_call: TRBV7-8; cdr3_nt: TGTGCCAGCATCGGGACTAGCGGGACCTGGGATGAGCAGTACTTC; cdr3_aa: CASIGTSGTWDEQYF
clone_size: .; j_call: TRBJ1-5; d_call: .; v_call: TRBV16; cdr3_nt: TGTGCCAGCAGCCAATCGGGAGGGGGGAGTCAGCCCCAGCATTTT; cdr3_aa: CASSQSGGGSQPQHF
clone_size: .; j_call: TRBJ2-2; d_call: .; v_call: TRBV29-1; cdr3_nt: TGCAGCGTTGGACTAGTGGTGACCGGGGAGCTGTTTTTT; cdr3_aa: CSVGLVVTGELFF
clone_size: .; j_call: TRBJ1-4; d_call: TRBD1; v_call: TRBV30; cdr3_nt: TGTGCCTGGAGGCAAACCGGGACAGGGAATGAAAAACTGTTTTTT; cdr3_aa: CAWRQTGTGNEKLFF
clone_size: .; j_call: TRBJ2-5; d_call: .; v_call: TRBV9; cdr3_nt: TGTGCCAGCAGCTCCCGGGGGAGATTCCAAGAGACCCAGTACTTC; cdr3_aa: CASSSRGRFQETQYF
clone_size: few; j_call: TRBJ2-1; d_call: TRBD1; v_call: TRBV4-3; cdr3_nt: TGCGCCAGCAGCCGATCCGGGACAGGGGTCTACAATGAGCAGTTCTTC; cdr3_aa: CASSRSGTGVYNEQFF
clone_size: few; j_call: TRBJ1-4; d_call: .; v_call: TRBV5-1; cdr3_nt: TGCGCCACCAGCTTGGGAAGGCAGTCTAATGAAAAACTGTTTTTT; cdr3_aa: CATSLGRQSNEKLFF
clone_size: few; j_call: TRBJ1-2; d_call: TRBD1; v_call: TRBV2; cdr3_nt: TGTGCCAGCATACAGGGGGTCGCATATGGCTACACCTTC; cdr3_aa: CASIQGVAYGYTF
clone_size: .; j_call: TRBJ2-1; d_call: TRBD2; v_call: TRBV24-1; cdr3_nt: TGTGCCACCAGCCCAGGGCCTCGAATAGCGGGGGCCAAGAGCTCCTACAATGAGCAGTTCTTC; cdr3_aa: CATSPGPRIAGAKSSYNEQFF
clone_size: .; j_call: TRBJ2-3; d_call: .; v_call: TRBV4-2; cdr3_nt: TGTGCCAGCAGCCAAGTGGGGGACGGAGATACGCAGTATTTT; cdr3_aa: CASSQVGDGDTQYF